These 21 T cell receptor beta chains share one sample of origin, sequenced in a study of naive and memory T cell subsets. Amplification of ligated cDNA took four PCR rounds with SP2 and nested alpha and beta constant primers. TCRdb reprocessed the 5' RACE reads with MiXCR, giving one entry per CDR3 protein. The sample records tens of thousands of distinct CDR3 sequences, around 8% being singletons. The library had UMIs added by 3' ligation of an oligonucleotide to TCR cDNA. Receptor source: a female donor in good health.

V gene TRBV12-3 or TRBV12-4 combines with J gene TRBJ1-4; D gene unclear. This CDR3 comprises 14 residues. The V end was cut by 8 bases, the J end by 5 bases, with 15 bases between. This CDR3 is CASSAGPLNEKLFF. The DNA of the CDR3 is TGTGCCAGCTCGGCCGGGCCTTTAAATGAAAAACTGTTTTTT.

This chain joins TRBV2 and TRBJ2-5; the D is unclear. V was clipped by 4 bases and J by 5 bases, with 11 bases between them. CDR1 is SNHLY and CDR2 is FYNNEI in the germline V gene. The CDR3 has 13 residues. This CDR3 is CASSAGAWETQYF. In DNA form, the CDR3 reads TGTGCCAGCAGTGCAGGAGCGTGGGAGACCCAGTACTTC.

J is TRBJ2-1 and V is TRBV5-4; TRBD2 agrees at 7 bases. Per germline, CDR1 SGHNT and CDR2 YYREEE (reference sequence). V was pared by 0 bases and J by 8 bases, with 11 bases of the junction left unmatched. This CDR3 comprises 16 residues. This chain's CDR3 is CASSLEFGGGRHEQFF. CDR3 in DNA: TGTGCCAGCAGCTTGGAGTTTGGGGGAGGGCGACATGAGCAGTTCTTC.

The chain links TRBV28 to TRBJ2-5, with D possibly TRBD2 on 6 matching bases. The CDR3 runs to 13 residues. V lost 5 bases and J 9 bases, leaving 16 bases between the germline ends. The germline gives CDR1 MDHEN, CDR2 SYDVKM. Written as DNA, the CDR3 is TGTGCCAGCAGTCCGCCTAGCGATGGGGCCCAGTACTTC. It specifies CASSPPSDGAQYF. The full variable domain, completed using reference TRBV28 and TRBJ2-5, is DVKVTQSSRYLVKRTGEKVFLECVQDMDHENMFWYRQDPGLGLRLIYFSYDVKMKEKGDIPEGYSVSREKKERFSLILESASTNQTSMYLCASSPPSDGAQYFGPGTRLLVL.

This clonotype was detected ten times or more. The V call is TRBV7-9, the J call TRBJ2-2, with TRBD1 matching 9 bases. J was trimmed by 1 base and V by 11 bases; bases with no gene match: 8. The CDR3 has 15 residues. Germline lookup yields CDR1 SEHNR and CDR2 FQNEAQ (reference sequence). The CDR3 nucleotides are TGTGCCCTGGACCTGGGACAGGGGAACACCGGGGAGCTGTTTTTT. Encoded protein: CALDLGQGNTGELFF.

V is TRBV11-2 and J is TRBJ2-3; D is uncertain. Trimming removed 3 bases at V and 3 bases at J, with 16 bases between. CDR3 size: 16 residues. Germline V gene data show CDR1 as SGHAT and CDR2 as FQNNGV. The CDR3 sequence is CASSFSRLARTDTQYF. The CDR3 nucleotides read TGTGCCAGCAGCTTTAGTCGTTTAGCCAGGACAGATACGCAGTATTTT.

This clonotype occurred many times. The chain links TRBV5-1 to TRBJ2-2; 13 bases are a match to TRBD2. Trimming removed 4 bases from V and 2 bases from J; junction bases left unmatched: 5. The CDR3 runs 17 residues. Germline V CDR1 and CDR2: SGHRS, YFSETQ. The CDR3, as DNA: TGCGCCAGCAGCATTGGACTAGCGGGGGATAACACCGGGGAGCTGTTTTTT. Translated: CASSIGLAGDNTGELFF.

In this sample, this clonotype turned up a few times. For the CDR3, the DNA is TGTGCCAGCAGTTCTGGACCGAGAAACACTGAAGCTTTCTTT. Amino acid sequence: CASSSGPRNTEAFF. The genes are TRBV12-3 or TRBV12-4 and TRBJ1-1; D unclear. Trimming stripped 4 bases from V and 2 bases from J, with 11 bases between. The CDR3 totals 14 residues.

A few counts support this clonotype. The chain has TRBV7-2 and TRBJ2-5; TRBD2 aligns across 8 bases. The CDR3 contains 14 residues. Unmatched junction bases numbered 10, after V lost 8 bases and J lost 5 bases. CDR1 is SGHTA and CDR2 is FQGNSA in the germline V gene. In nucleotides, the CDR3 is TGTGCCAGCGCACCGGGAGGGGGGCATGAGACCCAGTACTTC. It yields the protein CASAPGGGHETQYF.

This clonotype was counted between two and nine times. As DNA, the CDR3 is TGTGCCAGCAGCCAACCCGGGACAGGGGACTACGAGCAGTACTTC. Translating gives CASSQPGTGDYEQYF. The V and J genes are TRBV14 and TRBJ2-7; 10 nucleotides match TRBD1. Trimming took 2 bases from V and 3 from J; bases not matched to a gene: 4. Germline V gene lookup returns CDR1 SGHDN and CDR2 FVKESK. This CDR3 region has 15 residues.

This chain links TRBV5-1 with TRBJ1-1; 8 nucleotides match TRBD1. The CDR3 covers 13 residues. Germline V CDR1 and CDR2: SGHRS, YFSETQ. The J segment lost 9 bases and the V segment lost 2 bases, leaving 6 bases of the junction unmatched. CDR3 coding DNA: TGCGCCAGCAGCTTAGGTCAGGGGGCTAAAGCTTTCTTT. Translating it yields CASSLGQGAKAFF. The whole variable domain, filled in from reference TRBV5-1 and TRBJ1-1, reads KAGVTQTPRYLIKTRGQQVTLSCSPISGHRSVSWYQQTPGQGLQFLFEYFSETQRNKGNFPGRFSGRQFSNSRSEMNVSTLELGDSALYLCASSLGQGAKAFFGQGTRLTVV.

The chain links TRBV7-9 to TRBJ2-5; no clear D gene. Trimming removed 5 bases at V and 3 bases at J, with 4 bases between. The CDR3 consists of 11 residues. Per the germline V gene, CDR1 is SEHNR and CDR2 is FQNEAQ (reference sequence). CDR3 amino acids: CASSREETQYF. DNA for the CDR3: TGTGCCAGCAGCAGAGAAGAGACCCAGTACTTC.

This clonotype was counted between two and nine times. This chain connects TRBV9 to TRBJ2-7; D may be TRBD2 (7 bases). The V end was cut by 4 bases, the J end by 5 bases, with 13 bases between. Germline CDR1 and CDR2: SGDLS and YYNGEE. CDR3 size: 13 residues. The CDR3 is CASSPGGPDEQYF. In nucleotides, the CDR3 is TGTGCCAGCAGCCCCGGGGGGCCTGACGAGCAGTACTTC.

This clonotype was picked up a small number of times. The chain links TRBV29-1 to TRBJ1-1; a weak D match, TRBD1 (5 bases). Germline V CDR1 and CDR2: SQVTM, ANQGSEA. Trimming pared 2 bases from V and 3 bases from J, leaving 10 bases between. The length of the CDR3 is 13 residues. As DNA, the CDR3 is TGCAGCGTTGAATCCAGGGAGGACACTGAAGCTTTCTTT. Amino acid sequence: CSVESREDTEAFF.

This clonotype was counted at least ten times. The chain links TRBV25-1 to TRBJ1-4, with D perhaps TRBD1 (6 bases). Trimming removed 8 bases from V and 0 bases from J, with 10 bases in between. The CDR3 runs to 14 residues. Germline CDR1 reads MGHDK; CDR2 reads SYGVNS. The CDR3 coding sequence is TGTGCCAGCGCTCGGACAGCAACTAATGAAAAACTGTTTTTT. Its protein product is CASARTATNEKLFF. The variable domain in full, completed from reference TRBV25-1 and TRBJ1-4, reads EADIYQTPRYLVIGTGKKITLECSQTMGHDKMYWYQQDPGMELHLIHYSYGVNSTEKGDLSSESTVSRIRTEHFPLTLESARPSHTSQYLCASARTATNEKLFFGSGTQLSVL.

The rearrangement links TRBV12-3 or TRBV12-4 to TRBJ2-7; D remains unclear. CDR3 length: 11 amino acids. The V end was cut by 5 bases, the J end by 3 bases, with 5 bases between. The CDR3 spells CASSPGYEQYF. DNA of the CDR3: TGTGCCAGCAGTCCAGGCTACGAGCAGTACTTC.

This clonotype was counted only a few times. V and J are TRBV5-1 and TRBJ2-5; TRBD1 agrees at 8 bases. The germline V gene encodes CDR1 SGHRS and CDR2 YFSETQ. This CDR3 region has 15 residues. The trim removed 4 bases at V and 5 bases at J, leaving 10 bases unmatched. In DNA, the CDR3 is TGCGCCAGCAGCCACACAGCAGGGGGCATGGAGACCCAGTACTTC. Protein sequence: CASSHTAGGMETQYF.

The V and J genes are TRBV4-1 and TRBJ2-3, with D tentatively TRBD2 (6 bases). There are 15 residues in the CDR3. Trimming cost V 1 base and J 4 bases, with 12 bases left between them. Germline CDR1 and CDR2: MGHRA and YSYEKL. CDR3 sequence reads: CASSQAAGSPDTQYF. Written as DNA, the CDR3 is TGCGCCAGCAGCCAAGCCGCCGGGAGCCCAGATACGCAGTATTTT.

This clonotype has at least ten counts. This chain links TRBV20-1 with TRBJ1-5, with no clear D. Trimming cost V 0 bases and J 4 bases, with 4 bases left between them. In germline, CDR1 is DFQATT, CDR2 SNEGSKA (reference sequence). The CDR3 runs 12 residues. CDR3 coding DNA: TGCAGTGCTAGAGAGCCAAATCAGCCCCAGCATTTT. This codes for CSAREPNQPQHF.

The CDR3 protein is CASSLDAPTGGYTGELFF. CDR3 nucleotides: TGTGCCAGCAGCTTGGATGCCCCGACAGGGGGCTACACCGGGGAGCTGTTTTTT. The chain links TRBV5-8 to TRBJ2-2; TRBD1 agrees at 10 bases. With 0 bases clipped from V and 3 bases from J, the junction kept 8 bases outside the gene matches. CDR3 length: 18 residues. Germline-derived CDR1 and CDR2 are SGHTS and YDEGEE.

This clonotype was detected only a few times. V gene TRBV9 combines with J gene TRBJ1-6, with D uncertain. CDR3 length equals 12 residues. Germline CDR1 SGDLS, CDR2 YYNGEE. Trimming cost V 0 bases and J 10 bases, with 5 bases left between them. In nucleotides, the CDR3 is TGTGCCAGCAGCGTAGAGGGCTCACCCCTCCACTTT. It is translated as CASSVEGSPLHF.